Sequencing of this T cell receptor beta chain was carried out in a study of T cells expressing NK-cell markers. At the level of the study: All TCR beta repertoires analysed originated from sorted CD3+CD56+NKG2C+, CD3+CD56+NKG2C- and CD3+CD56-NKG2C+ T cells. Sequencing covered eight donors, seven HCMV-seropositive and one seronegative. Study conclusions and caveats: The CD3+CD56-NKG2C+ fraction was also led by these clonotypes in several donors.

For TCR beta, cDNA was produced by 5'RACE template switching with UMIs. With the 5' RACE reads reprocessed, TCRdb shows one record per CDR3 protein and no DNA. This table lists about 120,000 distinct CDR3 sequences. Comments on this clonotype: Its antigen is not known.

Per the germline V gene, CDR1 is SQVTM and CDR2 is ANQGSEA. This CDR3 has 12 residues. The sequencing sample was made of blood T cells: a sorted CD56 or NKG2C T cell subset, CD4+ or CD8+ T cells, or bulk PBMC T cells (not recorded which). The chain carries TRBV29-1 and TRBJ1-1; the D gene TCRdb calls, TRBD1, cannot be checked with no DNA. This clonotype was obtained from a woman aged 18-70 years in good health. CDR3 amino acids: CSVEDHPGGAFF.